The 25 T cell receptor beta chains below all came from one sample that was sequenced in a study of response to subunit inactivated influenza vaccine. TCRdb ran MiXCR on the RT-PCR reads and lists one entry per CDR3 protein. The sample records more than 600,000 distinct CDR3 sequences, around 18% being singletons. The material sequenced was PBMCs from blood, taken around 5 days after vaccination. These receptors were taken from a man aged 50 or older who received an inactivated influenza vaccine.

In this sample, this clonotype turned up a few times. V gene TRBV20-1 combines with J gene TRBJ2-3, with D unresolved. V lost 6 bases to trimming and J lost 4 bases, with 14 bases between them. The germline V gene encodes CDR1 DFQATT and CDR2 SNEGSKA (reference sequence). There are 13 residues in the CDR3. The CDR3 here is CSATHRRPDTQYF. The CDR3 DNA reads as TGCAGTGCAACGCACCGCCGTCCAGATACGCAGTATTTT.

In this sample, this clonotype turned up once. The chain uses TRBV3-1 and TRBJ2-7; 9 bases are shared with TRBD2. This CDR3 contains 17 residues. Germline assignment: CDR1 LGHDT and CDR2 YNNKEL (reference sequence). V dropped 4 bases and J dropped 2; count of bases not matched to a gene: 12. CDR3 sequence: CASSLFTSSGTTYEQYF. In DNA, the CDR3 is TGTGCCAGCAGCCTCTTCACTTCTAGCGGGACTACCTACGAGCAGTACTTC.

This clonotype has just a few counts. This chain connects TRBV20-1 to TRBJ2-7; unclear D gene. The CDR3 consists of 13 residues. The germline CDR1 and CDR2 sequences are DFQATT and SNEGSKA (reference sequence). Between the trimmed V and J ends, which lost 2 bases and 4 bases, there was a span of 12 bases. The CDR3 sequence is CSARFPESYEQYF. In DNA form, the CDR3 reads TGCAGTGCTAGATTTCCAGAGTCTTACGAGCAGTACTTC.

This clonotype was seen more than once but under ten times. The V call is TRBV7-2, the J call TRBJ1-1; D gene uncertain. Germline lookup yields CDR1 SGHTA and CDR2 FQGNSA. The CDR3 has 13 amino acids. V dropped 5 bases and J dropped 0 bases, with 7 bases sitting between them. The CDR3 coding sequence is TGTGCCAGCAGCAGGGAGGTGAACACTGAAGCTTTCTTT. It codes for CASSREVNTEAFF.

On this clonotype: Given a much more abundant clone one base away, this may be a read error. This sequence joins TRBV20-1 and TRBJ2-1, with 13 positions matching TRBD2. Per germline, CDR1 DFQATT and CDR2 SNEGSKA (reference sequence). The J segment lost 0 bases and the V segment lost 3 bases, leaving 11 bases of the junction unmatched. This CDR3 has 19 residues. For the CDR3, the DNA is TGCAGTGCTAGCCTAGGCCCGGGACTAGCGGGACGCTCCTACAATGAGCAGTTCTTC. This gives the protein CSASLGPGLAGRSYNEQFF.

The chain uses TRBV10-2 and TRBJ1-5; the match to TRBD1 covers 7 bases. This CDR3 is built from 14 residues. Germline CDR1 is WSHSY and CDR2 is SAAADI. J lost 4 bases, V lost 6 bases, and 6 bases had no gene match. For the CDR3, the DNA is TGCGCCAGCAGGGAGGGGGCGGAAAATCAGCCCCAGCATTTT. Protein: CASREGAENQPQHF.

The sample holds many counts of this clonotype. The rearrangement uses TRBV11-2 and TRBJ2-5; D possibly corresponds to TRBD1 (6 bases). The germline V gene encodes CDR1 SGHAT and CDR2 FQNNGV. Deletions cut 0 bases from V and 2 bases from J, with 16 bases between. The CDR3 runs 17 residues. The CDR3 DNA is TGTGCCAGCAGCTTAGATGGGCTGGACAGATTTCAAGAGACCCAGTACTTC. Amino acids: CASSLDGLDRFQETQYF. Variable domain in full (rest from reference TRBV11-2 and TRBJ2-5): EAGVAQSPRYKIIEKRQSVAFWCNPISGHATLYWYQQILGQGPKLLIQFQNNGVVDDSQLPKDRFSAERLKGVDSTLKIQPAKLEDSAVYLCASSLDGLDRFQETQYFGPGTRLLVL.

This clonotype was counted only a few times. This chain joins TRBV24-1 and TRBJ2-7; no firm D call. This CDR3 has 16 residues. The germline V and J ends were trimmed by 2 bases and 0 bases, with 13 bases remaining between them. Per the germline V gene, CDR1 is KGHDR and CDR2 is SFDVKD. The CDR3, as DNA: TGTGCCACCAGTGATTCACGGACCGCACCCTCCTACGAGCAGTACTTC. As protein: CATSDSRTAPSYEQYF.

This clonotype has just a few counts. The V call is TRBV20-1, the J call TRBJ2-3; 9 nucleotides agree with TRBD2. The CDR3 totals 17 residues. The V segment lost 3 bases and the J segment 2 bases; nucleotides outside the gene matches: 12. CDR1 and CDR2 (germline): DFQATT, SNEGSKA (reference sequence). CDR3 loop: CSARAVPGGRVTDTQYF. The CDR3 region has the DNA TGCAGTGCTAGGGCGGTACCGGGCGGGAGGGTCACAGATACGCAGTATTTT.

The CDR3 DNA follows: TGCGCCAGCAGCCCCCAGACAGGAGACTACAATGAGCAGTTCTTC. Its translation is CASSPQTGDYNEQFF. The chain recombines TRBV5-1 with TRBJ2-1; D is perhaps TRBD1 (6 bases). The CDR3 loop spans 15 amino acids. Deletions cut 4 bases from V and 3 bases from J, with 14 bases between. Germline CDR1 is SGHRS and CDR2 is YFSETQ.

The chain couples TRBV6-2 or TRBV6-3 to TRBJ2-3, with 7 bases lining up with TRBD1. This CDR3 comprises 15 residues. Germline CDR1 MNHEY, CDR2 SVGEGT. Losses at the gene ends were 2 bases for V and 3 bases for J; bases not matched to a gene: 5. CDR3 nucleotides: TGTGCCAGCAGTTACATATCCAGGGGGACAGATACGCAGTATTTT. The encoded protein is CASSYISRGTDTQYF.

The chain is built from TRBV4-2 and TRBJ2-7; TRBD2 is a possible D gene (6 bases). Germline-derived CDR1 and CDR2 are LGHNA and YNFKEQ. Trimming left V 2 bases short and J 7 bases short, with 18 bases between. The CDR3 spans 15 residues. The CDR3 spells CASSQPGLSTIEQYF. CDR3 nucleotides: TGTGCCAGCAGCCAACCGGGACTTAGTACGATAGAGCAGTACTTC.

This clonotype has just a few counts. The chain couples TRBV7-3 to TRBJ2-2, with 9 positions matching TRBD2. CDR3 size: 17 residues. V shed 5 bases, J shed 1 base, and the junction held 8 bases outside the gene matches. CDR1 SGHTA and CDR2 FQGTGA come from the germline V gene. As DNA, the CDR3 is TGTGCCAGCAGCCCGACGATGACTAGCGGGAACACCGGGGAGCTGTTTTTT. Amino acids: CASSPTMTSGNTGELFF.

This clonotype was detected a few times. V is TRBV5-5 and J is TRBJ1-1; D not certain. The V gene's germline CDR1 is SGHKS and CDR2 YYEKEE (reference sequence). V was cut by 1 base and J by 0 bases, with 7 bases left in between. The CDR3 has 14 residues. The CDR3 DNA follows: TGTGCCAGCAGCTTGTCACTCCTGAACACTGAAGCTTTCTTT. This gives the protein CASSLSLLNTEAFF.

V gene TRBV7-2 combines with J gene TRBJ2-7, with 10 bases identical to TRBD2. CDR1 and CDR2 (germline): SGHTA, FQGNSA. The CDR3 is 15 amino acids. V trimming: 0 bases; J trimming: 4 bases; junction bases outside the gene matches: 3. CDR3 protein: CASSLALAGAYEQYF. As DNA, the CDR3 is TGTGCCAGCAGCTTAGCTCTAGCGGGAGCTTACGAGCAGTACTTC.

This chain links TRBV5-1 with TRBJ2-5; 11 nucleotides match TRBD1. Trimming at V came to 0 bases and at J to 5 bases, leaving 3 bases not matched to a gene. The CDR3 covers 15 residues. Germline V gene data show CDR1 as SGHRS and CDR2 as YFSETQ. The CDR3 DNA follows: TGCGCCAGCAGCTTGGGGACAGGGGGCATGGAGACCCAGTACTTC. Its translation is CASSLGTGGMETQYF.

The gene calls are TRBV3-1 and TRBJ2-7; 15 nucleotides align to TRBD2. Trimming at V came to 4 bases and at J to 2 bases, leaving 6 bases not matched to a gene. The CDR3 loop spans 17 amino acids. CDR1 is LGHDT, CDR2 YNNKEL, per germline (reference sequence). The CDR3 nucleotides read TGTGCCAGCAGCCCGAGGACTAGCGGGAGGGCGCCCTACGAGCAGTACTTC. This translates into CASSPRTSGRAPYEQYF.

This clonotype was seen more than once but under ten times. The rearrangement uses TRBV5-1 and TRBJ1-4; tentatively, D is TRBD1 (6 bases). Trimming cost V 4 bases and J 5 bases, with 12 bases left between them. This CDR3 is built from 14 residues. Germline V lookup: CDR1 SGHRS, CDR2 YFSETQ. The DNA of the CDR3 is TGCGCCAGCAGCCCTGGACAGCTCAATGAAAAACTGTTTTTT. The encoded protein is CASSPGQLNEKLFF.

The V gene is TRBV4-3, the J gene TRBJ1-2; tentatively, D is TRBD1 (5 bases). This CDR3 region has 12 residues. Per the germline V gene, CDR1 is LGHNA and CDR2 is YSLEER. The V and J ends lost 3 bases and 8 bases respectively, with 10 bases between them. CDR3 nucleotide sequence: TGCGCCAGCAGCCATGTTCGGGGGGGCTACACCTTC. Protein product: CASSHVRGGYTF.

The V and J genes are TRBV5-6 and TRBJ2-4, with 7 bases that match TRBD1. This CDR3 contains 16 residues. Germline loops: CDR1 SGHDT, CDR2 YYEEEE. Trimming cost V 3 bases and J 2 bases; bases outside gene matches: 8. CDR3 sequence reads: CASSSNGGQPKNIQYF. Here the CDR3 DNA reads TGTGCCAGCAGCTCCAATGGGGGACAGCCCAAAAACATTCAGTACTTC.

At least ten counts were recorded for this clonotype. In nucleotides, the CDR3 is TGCAGCGTTGAAGGGAGGGGCCCCACCGGGGAGCTGTTTTTT. Its protein is CSVEGRGPTGELFF. The chain carries TRBV29-1 and TRBJ2-2, with D maybe TRBD2 (6 bases). The CDR3 runs to 14 residues. Per germline, CDR1 SQVTM and CDR2 ANQGSEA. V shed 1 base and J shed 4 bases, with 10 bases lying between them.

V and J are TRBV7-2 and TRBJ2-2, with D tentatively TRBD1 (7 bases). V shed 7 bases and J shed 1 base, with 16 bases lying between them. The CDR3 extends over 16 amino acids. Germline CDR1 reads SGHTA; CDR2 reads FQGNSA. The CDR3 nucleotides read TGTGCCAGCACCCCCCGACAGGGAGGGAACACCGGGGAGCTGTTTTTT. Translated, it gives CASTPRQGGNTGELFF. Looking up the rest from reference TRBV7-2 and TRBJ2-2 gives the full variable domain: GAGVSQSPSNKVTEKGKDVELRCDPISGHTALYWYRQSLGQGLEFLIYFQGNSAPDKSGLPSDRFSAERTGGSVSTLTIQRTQQEDSAVYLCASTPRQGGNTGELFFGEGSRLTVL.

This rearrangement joins TRBV28 to TRBJ2-1, with 8 bases aligning to TRBD2. Per germline, CDR1 MDHEN and CDR2 SYDVKM. The CDR3 has 16 amino acids. The junction had 5 bases not matched to a gene; V was cut back by 3 bases and J by 1 base. DNA of the CDR3: TGTGCCAGCAGTTTCTACGGGAGGGGGTCCTACAATGAGCAGTTCTTC. This sequence encodes CASSFYGRGSYNEQFF.

This chain uses TRBV20-1 with TRBJ2-2; 7 nucleotides line up with TRBD1. V shed 3 bases, J shed 7 bases, and the junction held 5 bases outside the gene matches. The CDR3 consists of 13 residues. Germline CDR1 is DFQATT and CDR2 is SNEGSKA (reference sequence). CDR3 DNA sequence: TGCAGTGCTAGTTGGCAGGGGGTCGGGGAGCTGTTTTTT. Protein sequence: CSASWQGVGELFF.

This clonotype was seen many times. The V call is TRBV4-3, the J call TRBJ2-5, with 10 bases matching TRBD2. The CDR3 sequence is 17 residues long. V was clipped by 1 base and J by 4 bases; unmatched bases: 9. Germline V gene lookup returns CDR1 LGHNA and CDR2 YSLEER. CDR3 coding DNA: TGCGCCAGCAGCCAAGTTTATGGAGCGGGGGGGTCAGAGACCCAGTACTTC. Encoded protein: CASSQVYGAGGSETQYF.